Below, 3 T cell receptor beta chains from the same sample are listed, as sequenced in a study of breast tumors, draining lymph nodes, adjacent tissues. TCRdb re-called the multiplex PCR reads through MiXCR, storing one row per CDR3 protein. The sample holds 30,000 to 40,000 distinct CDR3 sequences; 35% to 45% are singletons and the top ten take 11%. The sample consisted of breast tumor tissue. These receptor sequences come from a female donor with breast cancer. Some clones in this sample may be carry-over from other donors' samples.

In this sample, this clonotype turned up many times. For the CDR3, the DNA is TGTGCCAGCAGTTTTGGGATTAACTATGGCTACACCTTC. Translated: CASSFGINYGYTF. The rearrangement uses TRBV12-3 or TRBV12-4 and TRBJ1-2; D gene ambiguous. Between the trimmed V and J ends, which lost 3 bases and 1 base, there was a span of 6 bases. The CDR3 loop spans 13 amino acids.

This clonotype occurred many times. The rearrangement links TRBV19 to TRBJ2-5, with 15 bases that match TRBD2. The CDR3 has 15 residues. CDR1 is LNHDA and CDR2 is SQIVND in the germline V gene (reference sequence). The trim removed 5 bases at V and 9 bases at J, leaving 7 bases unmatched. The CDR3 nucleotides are TGTGCCAGTAGTTTGGGACTAGCGGGAGGCCGGTCCCAGTACTTC. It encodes CASSLGLAGGRSQYF. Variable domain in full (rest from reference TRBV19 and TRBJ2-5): DGGITQSPKYLFRKEGQNVTLSCEQNLNHDAMYWYRQDPGQGLRLIYYSQIVNDFQKGDIAEGYSVSREKKESFPLTVTSAQKNPTAFYLCASSLGLAGGRSQYFGPGTRLLVL.

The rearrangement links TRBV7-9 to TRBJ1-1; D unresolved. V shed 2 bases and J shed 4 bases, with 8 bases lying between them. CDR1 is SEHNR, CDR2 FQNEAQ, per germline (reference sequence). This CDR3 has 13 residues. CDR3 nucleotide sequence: TGTGCCAGCAGCTTATGGTTGGGCACTGAAGCTTTCTTT. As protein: CASSLWLGTEAFF.